This T cell receptor beta chain was retrieved from a study of CD8 T cells in Susac syndrome. CDR1 and CDR2 (germline): MNHEY, SVGAGI. The CDR3 spans 15 residues. Trimming at V came to 0 bases and at J to 1 base, leaving 2 bases not matched to a gene. Sequencing targeted TCR beta in T cells from blood (CD8+ and CD4+). Bulk CD8+ and CD4+ cells came from magnetic negative isolation; CD8+ TEMRA by FACS. The RNA, about 0.45 to 1 ug, was put through reverse transcription using random hexamers. Across 54 Vbeta and 13 Jbeta, immunoSEQ multiplex PCR amplified TCR beta CDR3. TCRdb processed the immunoSEQ multiplex PCR reads anew with MiXCR; each CDR3 protein has one entry. The data contain approximately 110,000 distinct CDR3 sequences, 80% to 95% of them singletons.

The sample taken for sequencing was CD8+ T cells from PBMCs. The rearrangement joins TRBV6-5 to TRBJ1-1; TRBD1 agrees at 7 bases. The receptor's source is a human donor with multiple sclerosis. The CDR3 DNA reads TGTGCCAGCAGTTACTCGAAGGGGGCGAACACTGAAGCTTTCTTT. Encoded protein: CASSYSKGANTEAFF.